One sample yielded the 20 T cell receptor beta chains listed below, sequenced in a study of T cells after yellow fever vaccination. TCRdb itself ran the 5' RACE reads through MiXCR, one entry per CDR3 protein. The repertoire holds hundreds of thousands of distinct CDR3 sequences, roughly 12% seen once, with 14% to 15% in the top ten. Sequenced material: PBMCs, taken on the day of the yellow fever booster vaccination. These receptors were taken from a man aged 30 to 39 who received the YFV17D yellow fever vaccine.

The rearrangement joins TRBV7-2 to TRBJ2-1; weak D call: TRBD2 (6 bases). CDR1 and CDR2 from the germline V gene are SGHTA and FQGNSA. CDR3 length: 14 amino acids. The V and J ends lost 3 bases and 8 bases respectively, with 14 bases between them. The CDR3 DNA follows: TGTGCCAGCAGCTTCGGGAGTGGAAGGTATGAGCAGTTCTTC. It codes for CASSFGSGRYEQFF.

The CDR3 DNA reads as TGCAGTGCCAGGACTAGCGGAGACGAGCAGTACTTC. Protein product: CSARTSGDEQYF. V usage is TRBV20-1 and J usage is TRBJ2-7, with TRBD2 identical over 10 bases. Germline CDR1 reads DFQATT; CDR2 reads SNEGSKA (reference sequence). The CDR3 loop spans 12 amino acids. With 6 bases clipped from V and 5 bases from J, the junction kept 4 bases outside the gene matches.

There are a few counts of this clonotype. This chain uses TRBV3-1 with TRBJ2-3, with TRBD2 matching over 11 bases. The V and J ends lost 2 bases and 9 bases, in that order; junction bases with no gene match: 7. Germline V lookup: CDR1 LGHDT, CDR2 YNNKEL (reference sequence). The CDR3 runs 15 residues. This CDR3 is CASSQRSGRAVTQYF. CDR3 DNA sequence: TGTGCCAGCAGCCAACGTAGCGGGAGGGCCGTAACGCAGTATTTT.

This clonotype was picked up many times. One end of the junction does not line up with germline, which may come from a read error. CDR3 amino acids: CASSLGDRGHEQYF. For the CDR3, the DNA is TGTGCCAGCAGTTTAGGGGACAGGGGGCACGAGCAGTACTTC. The V and J genes are TRBV5-1 and TRBJ2-7; 12 bases line up with TRBD1. CDR3 size: 14 residues. The germline CDR1 and CDR2 sequences are SGHRS and YFSETQ.

V gene TRBV5-6 combines with J gene TRBJ2-5, with no clear D. The CDR3 extends over 11 amino acids. Germline V lookup: CDR1 SGHDT, CDR2 YYEEEE. Trimming took off 4 bases at V and 8 bases at J, with 9 bases between the two ends. CDR3 nucleotides: TGTGCCAGCAGCGGGTCCATTACCCAGTACTTC. Residues: CASSGSITQYF.

The genes are TRBV30 and TRBJ1-4; 8 nucleotides match TRBD1. Germline assignment: CDR1 GTSNPN and CDR2 SVGIG (reference sequence). The CDR3 length is 15 residues. Germline trimming cut 3 bases from V and 8 bases from J; bases unmatched to any gene: 11. Written as DNA, the CDR3 is TGTGCCTGGAGCGAGAACGGACAGGGTGTCGAAAAACTGTTTTTT. The encoded protein is CAWSENGQGVEKLFF.

The sample holds a few counts of this clonotype. V and J are TRBV4-3 and TRBJ1-4, with D possibly matching TRBD1 (6 bases). The V end was cut by 4 bases, the J end by 6 bases, with 15 bases between. The CDR3 extends over 15 amino acids. Germline CDR1 is LGHNA and CDR2 is YSLEER. The CDR3 region has the DNA TGCGCCAGCAGCCTAGAAACAGGGTTCCATGAAAAACTGTTTTTT. Translating gives CASSLETGFHEKLFF.

The chain uses TRBV7-3 and TRBJ2-1, with 7 nucleotides matching TRBD2. Germline V gene lookup returns CDR1 SGHTA and CDR2 FQGTGA. CDR3 length: 14 amino acids. Trimming removed 5 bases from V and 4 bases from J; junction bases left unmatched: 5. The CDR3 nucleotides read TGTGCCAGCAGCCCTGGACTAGTGTACAATGAGCAGTTCTTC. Translating gives CASSPGLVYNEQFF.

This clonotype was seen a few times. The chain joins TRBV7-2 to TRBJ1-4; 7 positions agree with TRBD1. CDR3 size: 15 residues. Germline V lookup: CDR1 SGHTA, CDR2 FQGNSA. Trimming at V came to 5 bases and at J to 4 bases, leaving 7 bases not matched to a gene. For the CDR3, the DNA is TGTGCCAGCAGCATTCGGACAGGAGTTAATGAAAAACTGTTTTTT. This gives the protein CASSIRTGVNEKLFF.

This clonotype was seen only a few times. The chain couples TRBV3-1 to TRBJ2-3; D is unresolved. Deletions cut 4 bases from V and 15 bases from J, with 26 bases between. The germline V gene encodes CDR1 LGHDT and CDR2 YNNKEL (reference sequence). The CDR3 runs 15 residues. In nucleotides, the CDR3 is TGTGCCAGCAGCCCGTATAGTGAAGGGTCAGCAAGACGATATTTT. Residues: CASSPYSEGSARRYF.

This clonotype was observed a few times. This CDR3 is CASSETSQGTGELFF. The CDR3 DNA is TGTGCCAGCAGTGAAACTAGTCAGGGCACCGGGGAGCTGTTTTTT. The chain carries TRBV2 and TRBJ2-2; D is perhaps TRBD1 or TRBD2 (5 bases each). The CDR3 is made up of 15 amino acids. Per the germline V gene, CDR1 is SNHLY and CDR2 is FYNNEI. V was cut by 2 bases and J by 4 bases, with 11 bases left in between.

The genes are TRBV29-1 and TRBJ2-6, with D unclear. V was shortened by 4 bases and J by 3 bases, with 19 bases between the two germline ends. The CDR3 sequence is 17 residues long. Germline CDR1 and CDR2: SQVTM and ANQGSEA. CDR3 region: CSVADSVFRNGANVLTF. The CDR3 nucleotides read TGCAGCGTTGCCGATTCCGTCTTCCGGAATGGGGCCAACGTCCTGACTTTC.

This clonotype was detected a few times. The chain uses TRBV7-2 and TRBJ2-7; no reliable D call. This CDR3 spans 15 amino acids. From germline, CDR1 is SGHTA and CDR2 FQGNSA. Trimming shortened V by 5 bases and J by 3 bases, and 17 bases separated the two germline ends. CDR3 nucleotide sequence: TGTGCCAGCAGCCCCCAAACTAAGTCGGTCTACGAGCAGTACTTC. Amino acid sequence: CASSPQTKSVYEQYF. Full variable domain (missing parts from reference TRBV7-2 and TRBJ2-7): GAGVSQSPSNKVTEKGKDVELRCDPISGHTALYWYRQSLGQGLEFLIYFQGNSAPDKSGLPSDRFSAERTGGSVSTLTIQRTQQEDSAVYLCASSPQTKSVYEQYFGPGTRLTVT.

V gene TRBV3-1 combines with J gene TRBJ2-7; 11 bases line up with TRBD2. Germline assignment: CDR1 LGHDT and CDR2 YNNKEL (reference sequence). The CDR3 is made up of 19 amino acids. V was clipped by 4 bases and J by 2 bases; unmatched bases: 16. The CDR3 loop reads CASSPRTGTSGVVTYEQYF. The CDR3 nucleotides are TGTGCCAGCAGCCCCCGCACCGGGACTAGCGGAGTGGTAACCTACGAGCAGTACTTC.

This clonotype was picked up a small number of times. V usage is TRBV7-2 and J usage is TRBJ2-5; D remains ambiguous. The CDR3 length is 15 residues. CDR1 and CDR2 (germline): SGHTA, FQGNSA. The V and J ends lost 1 base and 6 bases respectively, with 15 bases between them. The CDR3 DNA follows: TGTGCCAGCAGCTTAGGGGAAGTGGGGTTGAAGACCCAGTACTTC. It specifies CASSLGEVGLKTQYF. The complete variable domain, with remaining parts taken from reference TRBV7-2 and TRBJ2-5, reads GAGVSQSPSNKVTEKGKDVELRCDPISGHTALYWYRQSLGQGLEFLIYFQGNSAPDKSGLPSDRFSAERTGGSVSTLTIQRTQQEDSAVYLCASSLGEVGLKTQYFGPGTRLLVL.

This chain uses TRBV4-3 with TRBJ2-1, with 13 nucleotides matching TRBD2. This CDR3 is 16 amino acids long. Looked up from germline, CDR1 is LGHNA and CDR2 is YSLEER. With V trimmed by 0 bases and J by 15 bases, 11 bases remained unmatched. CDR3 DNA: TGCGCCAGCAGCCAAGATAAAGGACTAGCGGGAGCGCCGGGGTTCTTC. Its protein is CASSQDKGLAGAPGFF.

This chain connects TRBV6-2 or TRBV6-3 to TRBJ1-5; D remains unclear. Deletions cut 9 bases from V and 6 bases from J, with 12 bases between. The CDR3 consists of 12 residues. The germline V gene encodes CDR1 MNHEY and CDR2 SVGEGT. The DNA of the CDR3 is TGTGCCAGTAGTGGTGGGCGTCAGCCCCAGCATTTT. It codes for CASSGGRQPQHF.

This clonotype was counted a few times. This chain connects TRBV5-6 to TRBJ2-7; D not certain. The CDR3 runs 11 residues. V lost 4 bases and J lost 6, with 8 bases in between. Germline V gene lookup returns CDR1 SGHDT and CDR2 YYEEEE. The chain's CDR3 is CASSRIFEQYF. Here the CDR3 DNA reads TGTGCCAGCAGCCGCATATTCGAGCAGTACTTC.

This clonotype was seen a handful of times. The chain carries TRBV7-9 and TRBJ2-7; D uncertain. The length of the CDR3 is 13 residues. Trimming took 0 bases from V and 2 from J, leaving 5 bases between them. Germline-derived CDR1 and CDR2 are SEHNR and FQNEAQ (reference sequence). The CDR3 sequence: CASSLASPYEQYF. The CDR3 region has the DNA TGTGCCAGCAGCTTAGCCAGTCCCTACGAGCAGTACTTC. The whole variable domain, remainder taken from reference TRBV7-9 and TRBJ2-7, is DTGVSQNPRHKITKRGQNVTFRCDPISEHNRLYWYRQTLGQGPEFLTYFQNEAQLEKSRLLSDRFSAERPKGSFSTLEIQRTEQGDSAMYLCASSLASPYEQYFGPGTRLTVT.

V and J are TRBV23-1 and TRBJ2-4; D ambiguous. TRBV23-1 is designated an ORF whose function remains uncertain. The CDR3 spans 14 residues. The V gene lost 7 bases and the J gene lost 0 bases, with 10 bases spanning the gap. CDR3 DNA: TGCGCCAGCAAAGACCGGGTAGCCAAAAACATTCAGTACTTC. Translating it yields CASKDRVAKNIQYF.